The T cell receptor (beta chain) described here comes from a study of STAT5B mutations in CD4+ large granular lymphocyte leukemia. Whole-study results and caveats: 25% of private leukemic clonotypes occurred rarely in other patients' non-leukemic repertoires. Without putative leukemic clones, patient CD4-sorted repertoires remained more clonal than healthy CD4+ repertoires. Higher CD4+ than CD8+ T-LGLL clonality might reflect small sample size.

CD4+ T-LGLL patients came from Padova, Helsinki and Shinshu hematology units. This clone showed up just once. What it binds is not known. Only in-frame clones appear in the TCRdb table, and some are missing; sequencing was by immunoSEQ multiplex PCR. The data show fewer than 7,000 clones, approximately 69% seen once. This CDR3 spans 15 amino acids. Germline V gene sequence: CDR1 SNHLY, CDR2 FYNNEI. Trimming removed 2 bases from V and 0 bases from J, with 8 bases in between. This sequence originates from an older woman with CD4+ T-cell large granular lymphocyte leukemia. The sequencing input was PBMCs. The chain combines TRBV2 with TRBJ2-1; D is ambiguous. The CDR3 spells CASSELASSYNEQFF. The DNA of the CDR3 is TGTGCCAGCAGTGAACTGGCGAGCTCCTACAATGAGCAGTTCTTC.